Sequencing of this TCR beta chain was carried out in a study of T cell responses to AZD1222 COVID-19 vaccine. Second-dose timings of about 4 or about 12 weeks were pooled. On this clone: Its antigen is unknown.

Assay: immunoSEQ multiplex PCR; the TCRdb copy retains only in-frame clones and omits some. The table includes roughly 80,000 clones, around 88% detected once. The germline V gene has CDR1 KGHSH and CDR2 LQKENI. The J segment lost 7 bases and the V segment lost 0 bases, leaving 1 base of the junction unmatched. The CDR3 length is 15 residues. Whole-study findings and limits: Seropositivity was recorded at baseline in only 6 or 7 AZD1222 recipients. There were vaccine-associated CD4 TCRs across spike, dominant at 160-218 and 743-854. Unmutated variant regions are reportedly targeted by nearly half of spike-specific TCRs.

The gene calls are TRBV18 and TRBJ1-4; 11 bases agree with TRBD1. The sequence was obtained from an adult who received the AZD1222 COVID-19 vaccine. The input for sequencing was peripheral blood, taken 28 days after the second AZD1222 dose. CDR3: CASSPPDRGPEKLFF. The CDR3 bases are TGTGCCAGCTCACCACCGGACAGGGGGCCTGAAAAACTGTTTTTT.